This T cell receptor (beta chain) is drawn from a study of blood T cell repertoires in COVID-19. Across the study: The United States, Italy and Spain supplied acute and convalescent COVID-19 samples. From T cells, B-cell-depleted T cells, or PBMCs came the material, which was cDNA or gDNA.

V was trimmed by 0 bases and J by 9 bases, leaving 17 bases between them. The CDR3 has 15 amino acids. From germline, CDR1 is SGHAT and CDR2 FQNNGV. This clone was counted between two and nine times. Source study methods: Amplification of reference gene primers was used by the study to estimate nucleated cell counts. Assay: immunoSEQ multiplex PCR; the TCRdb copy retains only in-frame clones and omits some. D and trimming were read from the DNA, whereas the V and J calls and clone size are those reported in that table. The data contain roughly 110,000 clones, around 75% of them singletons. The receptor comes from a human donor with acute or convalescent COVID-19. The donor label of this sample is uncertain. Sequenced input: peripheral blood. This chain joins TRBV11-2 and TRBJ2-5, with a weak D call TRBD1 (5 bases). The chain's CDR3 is CASSLDPSGAGAQYF. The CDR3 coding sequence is TGTGCCAGCAGCTTAGACCCGTCTGGGGCTGGGGCCCAGTACTTC.